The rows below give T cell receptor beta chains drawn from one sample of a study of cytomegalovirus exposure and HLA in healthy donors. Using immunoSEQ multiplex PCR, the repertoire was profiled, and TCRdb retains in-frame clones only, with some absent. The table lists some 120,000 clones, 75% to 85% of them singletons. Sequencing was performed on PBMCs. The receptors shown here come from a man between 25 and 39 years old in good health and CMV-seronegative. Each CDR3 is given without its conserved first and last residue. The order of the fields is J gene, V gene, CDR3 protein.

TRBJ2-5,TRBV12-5,ASGFVGPQY
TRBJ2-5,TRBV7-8,ASSFFRTSGRVETQY
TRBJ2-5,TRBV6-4,ASSVTGTSQETQY
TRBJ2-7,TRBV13,ASSLGSTKREY
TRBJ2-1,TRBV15,ATSRDRGRTSGSSNEQF
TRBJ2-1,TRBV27,ASSIPNGSRGQF
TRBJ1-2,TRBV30,AWSVLGGAYGYP
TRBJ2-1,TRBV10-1,ASSELRRGSLDSYNEQF
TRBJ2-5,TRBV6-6,ASSYSTSGKETQY
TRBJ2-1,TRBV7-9,ASSPISEQF
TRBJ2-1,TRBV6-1,ASTWTGNEQF
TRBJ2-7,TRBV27,ASRVGQGSYEQY
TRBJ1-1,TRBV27,ASQQGAGGTEAF
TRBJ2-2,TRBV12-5,ASGSGTANTGELF
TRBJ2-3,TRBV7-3,ASSLSGSRDTQY